These 31 T cell receptor beta chains originate from one sample sequenced in a study of early T cells in non-severe SARS-CoV-2 infection. TCRdb reprocessed the 5' RACE reads via MiXCR and lists one record per CDR3 protein. The top ten clones hold 4% to 5.5% of a sample with approximately 71,000 distinct CDR3 sequences, around 12% of them seen once. The specimen was whole blood. All receptors come from an adult who was a healthcare worker with PCR-confirmed SARS-CoV-2 infection or an uninfected control (not recorded which).

This clonotype was seen repeatedly, ten times or more. The chain links TRBV12-3 or TRBV12-4 to TRBJ2-7; 7 nucleotides align to TRBD1. V gave up 5 bases and J gave up 2 bases; unmatched junction bases: 6. The CDR3 extends over 14 amino acids. CDR3 nucleotides: TGTGCCAGCAGTACGACAGGGTTGGCCTACGAGCAGTACTTC. This encodes CASSTTGLAYEQYF.

The V call is TRBV27, the J call TRBJ1-1, with D tentatively TRBD1 (5 bases). The germline CDR1 and CDR2 sequences are MNHEY and SMNVEV (reference sequence). The CDR3 is 15 residues long. Trimming pared 4 bases from V and 8 bases from J, leaving 20 bases between. The CDR3 protein is CASSYFTAGRGEAFF. The CDR3 DNA is TGTGCCAGCAGTTACTTCACCGCGGGGCGAGGGGAAGCTTTCTTT.

This clonotype was detected ten times or more. This rearrangement joins TRBV30 to TRBJ2-3; tentative D call: TRBD1 (5 bases). Germline CDR1 is GTSNPN and CDR2 is SVGIG (reference sequence). V shed 2 bases and J shed 4 bases, with 16 bases lying between them. The CDR3 covers 15 residues. CDR3: CAWSNRRAKADTQYF. In DNA, the CDR3 is TGTGCCTGGAGTAATCGCAGGGCAAAGGCAGATACGCAGTATTTT.

The V call is TRBV18, the J call TRBJ1-6; 8 bases are a match to TRBD1. The V segment lost 3 bases and the J segment 7 bases; nucleotides outside the gene matches: 11. Germline CDR1 KGHSH, CDR2 LQKENI. This CDR3 has 17 residues. CDR3 residues: CASSPRTGFDGNSPLHF. DNA of the CDR3: TGTGCCAGCTCACCTCGGACAGGGTTTGATGGAAATTCACCCCTCCACTTT. Combining the CDR3 with reference TRBV18 and TRBJ1-6 gives the whole variable domain NAGVMQNPRHLVRRRGQEARLRCSPMKGHSHVYWYRQLPEEGLKFMVYLQKENIIDESGMPKERFSAEFPKEGPSILRIQQVVRGDSAAYFCASSPRTGFDGNSPLHFGNGTRLTVT.

The table lists this clonotype with a few counts. The chain recombines TRBV29-1 with TRBJ2-2; D may be TRBD1 or TRBD2 (5 bases each). The CDR3 spans 14 residues. The germline gives CDR1 SQVTM, CDR2 ANQGSEA. V lost 7 bases and J lost 2, with 14 bases in between. DNA for the CDR3: TGCAGCGCCGGGACCCTTCATAACACCGGGGAGCTGTTTTTT. Encoded protein: CSAGTLHNTGELFF.

This clonotype was seen many times. The chain links TRBV7-6 to TRBJ2-2; TRBD2 matches 8 bases. Germline V gene lookup returns CDR1 SGHVS and CDR2 FNYEAQ. J was trimmed by 2 bases and V by 4 bases; bases with no gene match: 9. CDR3 size: 17 residues. The CDR3 DNA sequence: TGTGCCAGCAGCTCCGGTCTTAGCGGGAAAAACACCGGGGAGCTGTTTTTT. This gives the protein CASSSGLSGKNTGELFF.

The chain combines TRBV6-6 with TRBJ2-2; D gene ambiguous. CDR1 and CDR2 (germline): MNHNY, SVGAGI (reference sequence). V lost 4 bases to trimming and J lost 1 base, with 10 bases between them. This CDR3 spans 15 amino acids. This chain's CDR3 is CASSLVSMNTGELFF. CDR3 nucleotide sequence: TGTGCCAGCAGTTTGGTCTCAATGAACACCGGGGAGCTGTTTTTT.

There are many counts of this clonotype. The rearrangement joins TRBV12-3 or TRBV12-4 to TRBJ2-2, with 8 bases lining up with TRBD2. J was trimmed by 2 bases and V by 4 bases; bases with no gene match: 6. This CDR3 comprises 16 residues. The CDR3 DNA sequence: TGTGCCAGCAGTTCCACGGGGGGGGCTAACACCGGGGAGCTGTTTTTT. Translation: CASSSTGGANTGELFF.

This clonotype was counted only a few times. The chain employs TRBV6-6 and TRBJ2-7, with 8 bases that match TRBD1. Trimming at V came to 6 bases and at J to 3 bases, leaving 7 bases not matched to a gene. The CDR3 consists of 14 residues. Per the germline V gene, CDR1 is MNHNY and CDR2 is SVGAGI (reference sequence). The CDR3 coding sequence is TGTGCCAGCAGCCCTCCAGGGGGCCACTACGAGCAGTACTTC. Residues: CASSPPGGHYEQYF.

Comment on this clonotype: It may be a read error: a sequence one base away is much more abundant. V gene TRBV29-1 combines with J gene TRBJ2-5, with D perhaps assigned TRBD1 or TRBD2 (5 bases each). The germline V gene encodes CDR1 SQVTM and CDR2 ANQGSEA. This CDR3 has 13 amino acids. The DNA of the CDR3 is TGCAGCGTTGAAGATCTGGGAATTGGGACCCTGTACTTC. Its protein is CSVEDLGIGTLYF. Full variable domain (outside the CDR3, taken from reference TRBV29-1 and TRBJ2-5): SAVISQKPSRDICQRGTSLTIQCQVDSQVTMMFWYRQQPGQSLTLIATANQGSEATYESGFVIDKFPISRPNLTFSTLTVSNMSPEDSSIYLCSVEDLGIGTLYFGPGTRLLVL.

This clonotype was seen more than once but under ten times. This sequence joins TRBV2 and TRBJ1-4, with 8 bases matching TRBD1. The trim removed 6 bases at V and 3 bases at J, leaving 15 bases unmatched. The CDR3 is 18 amino acids. Looked up from germline, CDR1 is SNHLY and CDR2 is FYNNEI. The CDR3 loop reads CASSETGDGRWANEKLFF. In DNA, the CDR3 is TGTGCCAGCAGCGAGACAGGGGACGGACGGTGGGCTAATGAAAAACTGTTTTTT.

The chain carries TRBV28 and TRBJ1-5, with D possibly being TRBD1 (5 bases). The CDR3 length is 12 residues. Looked up from germline, CDR1 is MDHEN and CDR2 is SYDVKM. V shed 6 bases and J shed 9 bases, with 12 bases lying between them. CDR3 coding DNA: TGTGCCAGCAGGACCTTAACAGGGCCCCAGCATTTT. Amino acid sequence: CASRTLTGPQHF.

The rearrangement joins TRBV5-5 to TRBJ2-7; tentative D call: TRBD2 (5 bases). V dropped 3 bases and J dropped 4 bases, with 11 bases sitting between them. Germline CDR1 is SGHKS and CDR2 is YYEKEE (reference sequence). The CDR3 sequence is 13 residues long. This CDR3 reads CASSSQLVYEQYF. The CDR3 DNA is TGTGCCAGCAGCTCCCAACTAGTTTACGAGCAGTACTTC.

This clonotype occurred a few times. The chain couples TRBV12-5 to TRBJ2-3, with D hard to call. The CDR3 consists of 12 residues. Trimming shortened V by 4 bases and J by 6 bases, and 8 bases separated the two germline ends. CDR1 and CDR2 (germline): LGHNT, FRNRAP. For the CDR3, the DNA is TGTGCTAGTGGTTCCCAAGCGGATACGCAGTATTTT. Translating it yields CASGSQADTQYF.

This clonotype was found a few times. The genes are TRBV7-8 and TRBJ1-5; TRBD1 might be the D (5 bases). The CDR3 runs 17 residues. V was clipped by 5 bases and J by 2 bases, with 19 bases between them. CDR1 and CDR2 from the germline V gene are SGHVS and FQNEAQ. CDR3: CASSPHRRVLGNQPQHF. The CDR3 region has the DNA TGTGCCAGCAGCCCACATCGCAGGGTCCTAGGCAATCAGCCCCAGCATTTT.

This clonotype showed up just a few times. V and J are TRBV7-6 and TRBJ2-7; the D gene is possibly TRBD1 (6 bases). V lost 1 base and J lost 4, with 17 bases in between. CDR3 length equals 16 residues. Germline loops: CDR1 SGHVS, CDR2 FNYEAQ. The CDR3 reads CASSLEVVGGQYEQYF. CDR3 DNA: TGTGCCAGCAGCTTAGAAGTGGTAGGGGGACAATACGAGCAGTACTTC.

In this sample, this clonotype turned up many times. The rearrangement joins TRBV5-1 to TRBJ1-2; 7 nucleotides line up with TRBD1. Trimming took 1 base from V and 4 from J; bases not matched to a gene: 7. Germline CDR1 and CDR2: SGHRS and YFSETQ. This CDR3 contains 15 residues. Here the CDR3 reads CASSLPGGSGYGYTF. In DNA form, the CDR3 reads TGCGCCAGCAGCTTGCCAGGGGGTTCGGGCTATGGCTACACCTTC. Looking up the rest from reference TRBV5-1 and TRBJ1-2 gives the full variable domain: KAGVTQTPRYLIKTRGQQVTLSCSPISGHRSVSWYQQTPGQGLQFLFEYFSETQRNKGNFPGRFSGRQFSNSRSEMNVSTLELGDSALYLCASSLPGGSGYGYTFGSGTRLTVV.

Many counts were recorded for this clonotype. The chain recombines TRBV18 with TRBJ2-7; 8 bases agree with TRBD1. The germline gives CDR1 KGHSH, CDR2 LQKENI. The CDR3 is made up of 13 amino acids. V was pared by 6 bases and J by 4 bases, with 5 bases of the junction left unmatched. CDR3 amino acids: CASSDRESYEQYF. In nucleotides, the CDR3 is TGTGCCAGCTCGGACAGGGAGTCGTACGAGCAGTACTTC.

This clonotype was found a few times. The genes are TRBV2 and TRBJ2-7, with D perhaps matching TRBD1 or TRBD2 (5 bases each). Germline assignment: CDR1 SNHLY and CDR2 FYNNEI. V was shortened by 8 bases and J by 5 bases, with 16 bases between the two germline ends. The CDR3 is made up of 13 amino acids. The CDR3 is CASERLPGNEQYF. The CDR3 DNA sequence: TGTGCCAGCGAAAGACTACCAGGGAACGAGCAGTACTTC.

This clonotype has more than one count but fewer than ten. The V gene is TRBV12-3 or TRBV12-4, the J gene TRBJ2-7, with TRBD1 as a possible D gene (7 bases). V was trimmed by 3 bases and J by 6 bases, leaving 18 bases between them. The CDR3 is 15 amino acids. CDR3 sequence: CASSFTGAGRSEQYF. DNA for the CDR3: TGTGCCAGCAGTTTTACAGGGGCGGGGAGGTCCGAGCAGTACTTC.

The rearrangement links TRBV4-1 to TRBJ2-7; 9 bases fit TRBD2. The germline V gene encodes CDR1 MGHRA and CDR2 YSYEKL. V lost 0 bases and J lost 4; bases outside the gene matches: 10. The CDR3 contains 17 residues. The CDR3 loop is CASSQDSASGNLYEQYF. CDR3 coding DNA: TGCGCCAGCAGCCAAGATTCGGCTAGCGGGAACCTATACGAGCAGTACTTC.

This clonotype showed up many times. The CDR3 region has the DNA TGTGCCAGCAGTTTATCAGGGGGCGCAAATAACTATGGCTACACCTTC. It yields the protein CASSLSGGANNYGYTF. The chain employs TRBV27 and TRBJ1-2; 7 nucleotides align to TRBD1. The germline gives CDR1 MNHEY, CDR2 SMNVEV (reference sequence). V dropped 0 bases and J dropped 1; count of bases not matched to a gene: 5. CDR3 length equals 16 residues.

The chain has TRBV21-1 and TRBJ2-3. TRBV21-1 is deemed a pseudogene. This CDR3 is built from 18 residues. In nucleotides, the CDR3 is TGTGCCAGCAGCAAAGGGTGTACAATTCAGCCTAGCACAGATACGCGGTATTTT. It is translated as CASSKGCTIQPSTDTRYF.

This clonotype was seen ten or more times. V is TRBV7-8 and J is TRBJ1-4; D not resolved. V was shortened by 5 bases and J by 8 bases, with 12 bases between the two germline ends. The CDR3 has 13 residues. CDR1 SGHVS and CDR2 FQNEAQ come from the germline V gene. The CDR3 coding sequence is TGTGCCAGCAGCGCGCCGGAGGACGAAAAACTGTTTTTT. It translates to CASSAPEDEKLFF.

Here the CDR3 DNA reads TGTGCCAGCACTAGGACCGCGAGCTCCTATAATTCACCCCTCCACTTT. Protein sequence: CASTRTASSYNSPLHF. The chain recombines TRBV6-5 with TRBJ1-6; D not resolved. The germline V gene encodes CDR1 MNHEY and CDR2 SVGAGI. The ends were cut back, 7 bases at V and 0 bases at J, with 13 bases in the middle. CDR3 length equals 16 residues.

This rearrangement joins TRBV12-3 or TRBV12-4 to TRBJ2-5; TRBD1 matches at 11 bases. V lost 7 bases, J lost 5 bases, and 6 bases stayed unmatched. This CDR3 is 14 amino acids long. This CDR3 reads CASTGQGAGETQYF. The DNA for the CDR3 is TGTGCCAGCACCGGACAGGGGGCTGGGGAGACCCAGTACTTC.

This clonotype came up many times. J is TRBJ2-5 and V is TRBV7-9; the D gene could be TRBD1 or TRBD2 (5 bases each). V shed 8 bases and J shed 3 bases, with 13 bases lying between them. This CDR3 spans 13 amino acids. Germline assignment: CDR1 SEHNR and CDR2 FQNEAQ (reference sequence). Written as DNA, the CDR3 is TGTGCCAGCCGGAAGGGACCGGAAGAGACCCAGTACTTC. It is translated as CASRKGPEETQYF.

The rearrangement links TRBV5-4 to TRBJ1-1; D is ambiguous. CDR1 is SGHNT, CDR2 YYREEE, per germline (reference sequence). CDR3 length: 15 residues. Trimming cost V 0 bases and J 2 bases, with 11 bases left between them. Written as DNA, the CDR3 is TGTGCCAGCAGCTTGGATCCGGGGAGAAACACTGAAGCTTTCTTT. Amino acids: CASSLDPGRNTEAFF.

The chain couples TRBV20-1 to TRBJ1-5, with unresolved D. Germline CDR1 is DFQATT and CDR2 is SNEGSKA (reference sequence). The V gene lost 6 bases and the J gene lost 5 bases, with 14 bases spanning the gap. The CDR3 length is 13 residues. CDR3 DNA: TGCAGTGCGTCCAGGCGGTTCGATCAGCCCCAGCATTTT. Residues: CSASRRFDQPQHF.

The chain joins TRBV14 to TRBJ1-1; 8 bases agree with TRBD1. Germline trimming cut 7 bases from V and 7 bases from J; bases unmatched to any gene: 8. Germline V gene lookup returns CDR1 SGHDN and CDR2 FVKESK. This CDR3 contains 13 residues. The CDR3 sequence: CASTRTGRSEAFF. The DNA for the CDR3 is TGTGCCAGCACCAGGACAGGGAGGAGTGAAGCTTTCTTT.

In this sample, this clonotype turned up many times. Here the CDR3 reads CATSDPRFREETQYF. CDR3 DNA sequence: TGTGCCACCAGTGACCCCCGTTTTCGTGAAGAGACCCAGTACTTC. This rearrangement joins TRBV24-1 to TRBJ2-5, with D unresolved. The V and J ends lost 4 bases and 3 bases respectively, with 14 bases between them. This CDR3 has 15 residues. Germline V gives CDR1 KGHDR, CDR2 SFDVKD.